Here is one T cell receptor beta chain with its context. Time point: blood from clinic visit 5 months post-surgery; TSC patient then seizure free. This entry comes from a study of brain T cells in children with intractable seizures. Using immunoSEQ multiplex PCR, the repertoire was profiled, and TCRdb retains in-frame clones only, with some absent. The sample holds hundreds of thousands of clones, approximately 93% seen once. The V gene lost 5 bases and the J gene lost 4 bases, with 17 bases spanning the gap. CDR1 MNHEY and CDR2 SMNVEV come from the germline V gene (reference sequence). This CDR3 is built from 15 residues.

Sequencing was performed on peripheral blood, taken less than 6 months after surgery. The receptor's source is a boy in the first two years of life with tuberous sclerosis and intractable seizures. The rearrangement links TRBV27 to TRBJ1-2; no firm D call. CDR3 sequence: CASSKGRFSLYGYTF. DNA of the CDR3: TGTGCCAGCAGTAAAGGACGGTTTTCCCTCTATGGCTACACCTTC.